The rows below give T cell receptor beta chains drawn from one sample of a study of shared clonotypes between healthy human individuals. The method was immunoSEQ multiplex PCR; TCRdb's version includes in-frame clones alone and lacks a portion of them. The top ten clones hold 1% to 1.3% of a sample with over 2 million clones, roughly 94% of them seen once. The sample consisted of naive CD8+ T cells sorted from blood. These receptors came from a man younger than 30 in good health. Both conserved end residues are part of each CDR3. Fields, in order: clone size, V gene, J gene, D gene, CDR3 DNA, CDR3 protein. D genes are given only for firm matches. The size of a clone is reported for some rows only, either as once, few or many, or as a class for expanded clones.

-	TRBV6-5	TRBJ2-7	TRBD2	TGTGCCAGCAGTTACGGGGGTAGCGGGGACGAGCAGTACTTC	CASSYGGSGDEQYF
-	TRBV6-1	TRBJ2-5	TRBD2	TGTGCCAGCACCCATCCAGCGGGAGGCACCGAGACCCAGTACTTC	CASTHPAGGTETQYF
-	TRBV28	TRBJ2-7	TRBD1	TGTGCCAGCAGTGCGACCGGGACAGGTCTCGAGCAGTACTTC	CASSATGTGLEQYF
-	TRBV11-2	TRBJ1-6	-	TGTGCCAGCAGCTTAGGACCCCAGGGAAATTCACCCCTCCACTTT	CASSLGPQGNSPLHF
-	TRBV4-1	TRBJ2-2	-	TGCGCCAGCAGCCAGGGACTTGGAGGGTCATCCACCGGGGAGCTGTTTTTT	CASSQGLGGSSTGELFF
-	TRBV19	TRBJ2-5	-	TGTGCCAGTAGTATAGATCGGGAGGGGGCGTGGAGTGAGACCCAGTACTTC	CASSIDREGAWSETQYF
-	TRBV30	TRBJ2-1	-	TGTGCCTGGAGCGGAGCGGCCGCGCCCAATGAGCAGTTCTTC	CAWSGAAAPNEQFF
-	TRBV6-5	TRBJ1-4	-	TGTGCCAGCAGCCACAGGATTTCCACATTGGAAAAACTGTTTTTT	CASSHRISTLEKLFF
-	TRBV5-4	TRBJ2-3	-	TGTGCCAGCAGCTTGGTAACGGGTTCAGATACGCAGTATTTT	CASSLVTGSDTQYF
-	TRBV4-1	TRBJ2-1	TRBD2	TGCGCCAGCACCCGAAAGACTAGCGGCCTTTCCTACAATGAGCAGTTCTTC	CASTRKTSGLSYNEQFF
-	TRBV28	TRBJ2-7	-	TGTGCCAGCAGTTCGCCCGGGGCCTCCTACGAGCAGTACTTC	CASSSPGASYEQYF
-	TRBV6-5	TRBJ2-1	TRBD1	TGTGCCAGCAGTCCACAGGGGGCCTCCTACAATGAGCAGTTCTTC	CASSPQGASYNEQFF
-	TRBV7-2	TRBJ2-7	TRBD1	TGTGCCAGCAGCCGGGACAGGGACTACGAGCAGTACTTC	CASSRDRDYEQYF
-	TRBV9	TRBJ2-1	-	TGTGCCAGCAGCGTATCAAGCGGGAATGAGCAGTTCTTC	CASSVSSGNEQFF
-	TRBV10-1	TRBJ2-3	-	TGCGCCAGCAGTGACGGGAGACCAGATACGCAGTATTTT	CASSDGRPDTQYF
once	TRBV27	TRBJ2-3	-	TGTGCCAGCAGTTTAGGAGCGCCCTTGGGTACAGATACGCAGTATTTT	CASSLGAPLGTDTQYF
-	TRBV5-1	TRBJ2-7	-	TGCGCCAGCAGCTACACTTCGGGGGCCCTCGAGCAGTACTTC	CASSYTSGALEQYF
few	TRBV5-4	TRBJ1-2	-	TGTGCCAGCAGCTTTATGGGAGCGCAGGGCTACACCTTC	CASSFMGAQGYTF
-	TRBV7-2	TRBJ1-2	-	TGTGCCAGCAGCTTTACAGAAAACTATGGCTACACCTTC	CASSFTENYGYTF
-	TRBV18	TRBJ1-1	-	TGTGCCAGCTCACCACCGTCCAGGGCCACTGAAGCTTTCTTT	CASSPPSRATEAFF
-	TRBV5-1	TRBJ2-7	-	TGCGCCAGCAGCGTCGGGACGGCCTACGAGCAGTACTTC	CASSVGTAYEQYF
-	TRBV23-1	TRBJ2-7	-	TGCGCCAGCAGTCGATTGGTGGAGGGGTGGCGAGGAAGCAGTCGGAGGCGGTACTTC	CASSRLVEGWRGSSRRRYF
-	TRBV6-1	TRBJ1-2	-	TGTGCCAGCATCTCCGGGAATGGCTACACCTTC	CASISGNGYTF
-	TRBV10-2	TRBJ2-5	-	TGCGCCAGTAGGGGGGAGGGAGGAGAGACCCAGTACTTC	CASRGEGGETQYF
-	TRBV6-1	TRBJ1-6	-	TGTGCCAGCAGTGAAGCGTGGACAGTCTATAATTCACCCCTCCACTTT	CASSEAWTVYNSPLHF
once	TRBV28	TRBJ2-7	-	TGTGCCAGCAGCCACCCTTACCCGGCCTACGAGCAGTACTTC	CASSHPYPAYEQYF
-	TRBV11-2	TRBJ2-5	-	TGTGCCAGCAGCTTCGACGTCCCCCAGTACTTC	CASSFDVPQYF
-	TRBV11-2	TRBJ2-7	TRBD1	TGTGCCAGCAGCGCACCGGGACAGGGATTCCACGAGCAGTACTTC	CASSAPGQGFHEQYF
-	TRBV19	TRBJ1-3	TRBD1	TGTGCCACGGAAGACAGGGTTGCCACCTCTGGAAACACCATATATTTT	CATEDRVATSGNTIYF